Reported below is one T cell receptor (beta chain). The antigen is undetermined. This sample stems from a study of T cells after yellow fever vaccination. General observations from the study: Most primary-vaccination clones reappeared after the booster (approximately 95% CD4, about 88% CD8).

J lost 5 bases, V lost 1 base, and 7 bases had no gene match. Per the germline V gene, CDR1 is SGHRS and CDR2 is YFSETQ. This CDR3 has 15 amino acids. TCRdb reprocessed the 5' RACE reads with MiXCR, giving one entry per CDR3 protein. Seen here are 450,000 to 650,000 distinct CDR3 sequences, 20% to 25% observed once, and the top ten hold about a sixth. The J gene is TRBJ2-3, the V gene TRBV5-1, with 7 bases lining up with TRBD1. The TCR originated in a man between 18 and 29 years old who received the YFV17D yellow fever vaccine. Specimen: PBMCs, collected 21 days after the first yellow fever vaccination. In nucleotides, the CDR3 is TGCGCCAGCAGCTTGTTAACAGGGGTTGAAGATACGCAGTATTTT. It encodes CASSLLTGVEDTQYF.